These T cell receptor beta chains were read from a single sample in a study of OX40 agonist ivuxolimab in advanced cancers. Generated by immunoSEQ multiplex PCR, the TCRdb table keeps only in-frame clones and is missing some. The data show 65,000 to 85,000 clones, more than 90% seen once. Material: CD4+ or CD8+ T cells sorted from blood, obtained in a trial of the OX40 agonist ivuxolimab. Every receptor here comes from an adult with an advanced solid tumor such as melanoma, head and neck, liver or kidney cancer. Both conserved end residues are part of each CDR3. A D gene is named only where the DNA matches it firmly. Clone size is not always given. Where it is, it says once, few, many or a class for expanded clones.

v_gene	j_gene	len	d_gene	abundance	CDR3nt	CDR3aa
TRBV2	TRBJ2-2	15	TRBD2	-	TGTGCCAGCAGAAGACTAGCGGGGGCAACCGGGGAGCTGTTTTTT	CASRRLAGATGELFF
TRBV11-2	TRBJ2-1	15	-	-	TGTGCCAGCAGCTTTGGTCTTCGGCTGTACAATGAGCAGTTCTTC	CASSFGLRLYNEQFF
TRBV6-5	TRBJ1-1	15	-	-	TGTGCCAGCAGTTACTCGAGGGTTGGGAACACTGAAGCTTTCTTT	CASSYSRVGNTEAFF
TRBV6-1	TRBJ2-4	15	-	-	TGTGCCAGCAGTGAAAGCCCACCTACCAAAAACATTCAGTACTTC	CASSESPPTKNIQYF
TRBV5-8	TRBJ1-2	15	TRBD1	-	TGTGCCAGCAGCTCGGGACAGCGGGGTTCAGAGGGCTACACCTTC	CASSSGQRGSEGYTF
TRBV14	TRBJ1-1	15	-	-	TGTGCCAGCAGCCAAGAGGTCTTAATGAACACTGAAGCTTTCTTT	CASSQEVLMNTEAFF
TRBV7-6	TRBJ1-5	17	-	-	TGTGCCAGCAGCTTGTCGCCACCGGGTAGTAGCAATCAGCCCCAGCATTTT	CASSLSPPGSSNQPQHF
TRBV4-2	TRBJ2-5	15	-	-	TGTGCCAGCAGCCAAGATGGGAGCGGACAAGAGACCCAGTACTTC	CASSQDGSGQETQYF
TRBV29-1	TRBJ2-5	15	-	-	TGCAGCGTTGTAGATCTTAGCGTTCCCAAAGAGACCCAGTACTTC	CSVVDLSVPKETQYF
TRBV6-5	TRBJ1-1	15	-	few	TGTGCCAGTCAGGGCGGGGGCGCTATGAACACTGAAGCTTTCTTT	CASQGGGAMNTEAFF
TRBV5-1	TRBJ2-7	13	TRBD1	-	TGCGCCAGCAGCTCACAGGGGCGCTACGAGCAGTACTTC	CASSSQGRYEQYF
TRBV18	TRBJ2-1	14	TRBD1	-	TGTGCCAGCTCACCAGGACAGGCCTACAATGAGCAGTTCTTC	CASSPGQAYNEQFF
TRBV19	TRBJ1-5	13	-	-	TGTGCCGGAGGGGAACAGATCAATCAGCCCCAGCATTTT	CAGGEQINQPQHF
TRBV25-1	TRBJ2-1	12	-	-	TGTGCCAGCAGTTGGGGAGGCAATGAGCAGTTCTTC	CASSWGGNEQFF
TRBV11-2	TRBJ1-1	17	-	-	TGTGCCAGCAGCTTATGGGGGAGTGGGGGCGCAGGGACTGAAGCTTTCTTT	CASSLWGSGGAGTEAFF
TRBV5-1	TRBJ2-7	16	-	-	TGCGCCAGCAGCTTGGTGGGCAAACCGGAGGGGAACGAGCAGTACTTC	CASSLVGKPEGNEQYF
TRBV7-9	TRBJ1-5	15	-	-	TGTGCCAGCAGCTTAGACGGGGCAAACAATCAGCCCCAGCATTTT	CASSLDGANNQPQHF
TRBV19	TRBJ1-1	13	-	-	TGTGCCAGTAGTAGCACTCATGACACTGAAGCTTTCTTT	CASSSTHDTEAFF
TRBV6-5	TRBJ2-7	15	-	-	TGTGCCAGCACCCTTTCTTACAGGACAGCCTACGAGCAGTACTTC	CASTLSYRTAYEQYF
TRBV30	TRBJ2-1	14	TRBD2	-	TGTGCCTGTTGGAGGCTAGCGGGAGGGGGTGAGCAGTTCTTC	CACWRLAGGGEQFF
TRBV6-5	TRBJ1-2	16	-	-	TGTGCCAGCAGTTACCGGCCCCTGAGGCTGGGGTATGGCTACACCTTC	CASSYRPLRLGYGYTF
TRBV6-5	TRBJ1-1	14	-	-	TGTGCCAGCAGTTACACCACGGTGAACACTGAAGCTTTCTTT	CASSYTTVNTEAFF
TRBV11-3	TRBJ2-7	15	-	-	TGTGCCAGCAGCTTAGATGCAGGGCTTCCTTACGAGCAGTACTTC	CASSLDAGLPYEQYF
TRBV28	TRBJ1-5	12	-	-	TGTGCCAGCAGTCTGCCACCTGGGTCCCAGCATTTT	CASSLPPGSQHF
TRBV29-1	TRBJ2-2	14	TRBD2	-	TGCAGCGCACGGACTAGCGGGGACACCGGGGAGCTGTTTTTT	CSARTSGDTGELFF
TRBV27	TRBJ2-7	14	-	-	TGTGCCAGCAGTTCCCTTACGAGTCTCGGCGAGCAGTACTTC	CASSSLTSLGEQYF
TRBV10-1	TRBJ1-5	12	-	-	TGCGCCAGCAGTGTCGGCAATCAGCCCCAGCATTTT	CASSVGNQPQHF
TRBV7-8	TRBJ2-5	14	-	-	TGTGCCAGCCAAGTCGGGGGTAACCAAGAGACCCAGTACTTC	CASQVGGNQETQYF
TRBV7-2	TRBJ1-3	15	-	once	TGTGCCAGCAGCTTAGGACAGTCCTCTGGAAACACCATATATTTT	CASSLGQSSGNTIYF
TRBV7-3	TRBJ2-2	15	-	-	TGTGCCAGCAGCTTATCGGGACACAACACCGGGGAGCTGTTTTTT	CASSLSGHNTGELFF
TRBV5-1	TRBJ1-1	16	-	-	TGCGCCAGCAGCTTGGAATTCCCAGCCGGTTACACTGAAGCTTTCTTT	CASSLEFPAGYTEAFF
TRBV6-5	TRBJ2-5	15	-	-	TGTGCCAGCAACGGTGGCTGGGGGAGGAAAGAGACCCAGTACTTC	CASNGGWGRKETQYF
TRBV7-2	TRBJ1-1	11	-	-	TGTGCCAGCGGGAGGGCAGCCGAAGCTTTCTTT	CASGRAAEAFF
TRBV4-1	TRBJ2-2	12	-	-	TGCGCCAGCAGCCAAGCAGGGCGGGAGCTGTTTTTT	CASSQAGRELFF
TRBV2	TRBJ2-7	17	TRBD1	-	TGTGCCAGCAGTGAAAATTCCGGGACAGGGGTCACCTACGAGCAGTACTTC	CASSENSGTGVTYEQYF
TRBV6-5	TRBJ2-1	15	TRBD1	-	TGTGCCAGCAGATCCTCCGGGACAGGTCACAATGAGCAGTTCTTC	CASRSSGTGHNEQFF
TRBV2	TRBJ2-2	15	TRBD2	-	TGTGCCAGCTCCCCCTCGGGAGGGTACACCGGGGAGCTGTTTTTT	CASSPSGGYTGELFF
TRBV27	TRBJ2-5	14	-	-	TGTGCCAGCAGTTTTGATTCCAGGGGCGGGACCCAGTACTTC	CASSFDSRGGTQYF
TRBV7-8	TRBJ1-2	17	-	-	TGTGCCAGCAGCCTAAACCCGACTGGAGCCGGCTCCTATGGCTACACCTTC	CASSLNPTGAGSYGYTF